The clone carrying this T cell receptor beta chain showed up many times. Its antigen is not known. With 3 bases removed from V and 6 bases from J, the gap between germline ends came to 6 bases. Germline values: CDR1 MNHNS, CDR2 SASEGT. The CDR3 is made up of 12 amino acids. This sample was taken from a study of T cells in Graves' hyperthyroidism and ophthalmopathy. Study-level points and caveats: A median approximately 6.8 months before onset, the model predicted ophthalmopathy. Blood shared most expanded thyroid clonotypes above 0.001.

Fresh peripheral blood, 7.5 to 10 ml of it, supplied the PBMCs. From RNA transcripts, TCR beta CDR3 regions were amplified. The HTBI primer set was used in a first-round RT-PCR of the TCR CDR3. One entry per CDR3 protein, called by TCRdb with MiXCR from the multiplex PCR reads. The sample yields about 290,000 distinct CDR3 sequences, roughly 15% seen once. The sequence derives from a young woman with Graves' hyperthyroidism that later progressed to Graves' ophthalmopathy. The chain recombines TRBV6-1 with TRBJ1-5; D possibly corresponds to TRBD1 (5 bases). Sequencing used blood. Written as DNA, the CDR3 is TGTGCCAGCAGTGAGGGGGTTCAGCCCCAGCATTTT. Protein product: CASSEGVQPQHF.